Below are 2 T cell receptor beta chains sequenced from a single sample in a study of T cell repertoires in cytomegalovirus infection. Each CDR3 protein gets one entry after TCRdb re-called the reads with MiXCR. This table has 450,000 to 550,000 distinct CDR3 sequences, 15% to 20% appearing once. The sequenced material came from CD8+ T cells from PBMCs. These receptors were collected from a human donor in good health (CMV status not recorded). Some clones in this sample may be carry-over from other donors' samples.

There are many counts of this clonotype. This rearrangement joins TRBV7-9 to TRBJ2-1; 9 bases are a match to TRBD1. V shed 4 bases, J shed 9 bases, and the junction held 1 base outside the gene matches. Per the germline V gene, CDR1 is SEHNR and CDR2 is FQNEAQ (reference sequence). This CDR3 is built from 12 residues. This CDR3 reads CASSSDRGEQFF. Written as DNA, the CDR3 is TGTGCCAGCAGCTCGGACAGGGGTGAGCAGTTCTTC.

This clonotype was detected many times. The rearrangement uses TRBV7-9 and TRBJ2-3; 8 bases line up with TRBD1. Germline assignment: CDR1 SEHNR and CDR2 FQNEAQ (reference sequence). The J segment lost 3 bases and the V segment lost 2 bases, leaving 4 bases of the junction unmatched. CDR3 length: 15 amino acids. CDR3 loop: CASSLLQGVTDTQYF. Written as DNA, the CDR3 is TGTGCCAGCAGCTTACTACAGGGGGTGACAGATACGCAGTATTTT.